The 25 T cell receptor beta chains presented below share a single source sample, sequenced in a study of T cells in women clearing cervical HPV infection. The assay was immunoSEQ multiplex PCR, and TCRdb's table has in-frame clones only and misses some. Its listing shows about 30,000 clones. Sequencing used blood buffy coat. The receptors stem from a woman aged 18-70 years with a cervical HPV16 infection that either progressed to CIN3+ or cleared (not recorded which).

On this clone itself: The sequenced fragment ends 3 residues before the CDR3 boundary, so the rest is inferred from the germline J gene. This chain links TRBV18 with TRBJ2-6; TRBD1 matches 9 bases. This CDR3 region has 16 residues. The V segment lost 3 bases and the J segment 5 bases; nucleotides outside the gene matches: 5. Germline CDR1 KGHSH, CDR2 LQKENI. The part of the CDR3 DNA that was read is TGTGCCAGCTCACCTTTTGGGACAGGGCGGGCCAACGTC. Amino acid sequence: CASSPFGTGRANV. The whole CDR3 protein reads CASSPFGTGRANVLTF.

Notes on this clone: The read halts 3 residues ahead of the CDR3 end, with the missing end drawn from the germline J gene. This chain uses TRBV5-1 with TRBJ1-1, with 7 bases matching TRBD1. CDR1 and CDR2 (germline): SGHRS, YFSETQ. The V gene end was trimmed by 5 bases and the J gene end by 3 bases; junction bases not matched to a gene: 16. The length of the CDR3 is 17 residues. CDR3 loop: CASSVEARGWSDTEAFF. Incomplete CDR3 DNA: TGCGCCAGCAGTGTAGAGGCCAGGGGGTGGAGTGACACTGAA.

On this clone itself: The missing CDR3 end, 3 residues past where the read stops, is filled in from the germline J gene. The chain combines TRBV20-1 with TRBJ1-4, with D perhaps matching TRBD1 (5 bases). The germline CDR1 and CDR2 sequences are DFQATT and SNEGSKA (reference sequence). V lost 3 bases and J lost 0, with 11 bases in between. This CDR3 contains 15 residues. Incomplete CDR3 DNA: TGCAGTGCTAGGACCCCGACAGCAACTAATGAAAAA. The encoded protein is CSARTPTATNEK. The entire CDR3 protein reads CSARTPTATNEKLFF.

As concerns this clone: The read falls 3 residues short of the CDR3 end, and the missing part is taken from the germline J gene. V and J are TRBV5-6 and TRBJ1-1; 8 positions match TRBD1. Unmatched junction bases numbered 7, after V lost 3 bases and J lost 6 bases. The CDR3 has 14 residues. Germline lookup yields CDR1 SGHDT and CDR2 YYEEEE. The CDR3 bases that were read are TGTGCCAGCAGCTCACAGGGGGGAAATGCTGAA. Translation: CASSSQGGNAE. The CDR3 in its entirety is CASSSQGGNAEAFF.

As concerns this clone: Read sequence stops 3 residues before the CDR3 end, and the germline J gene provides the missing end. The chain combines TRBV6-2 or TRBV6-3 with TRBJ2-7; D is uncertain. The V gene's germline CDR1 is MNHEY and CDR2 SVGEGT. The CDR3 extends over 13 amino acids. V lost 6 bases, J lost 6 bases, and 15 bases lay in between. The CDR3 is CASSPDRAVEQYF. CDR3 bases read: TGTGCCAGCAGCCCAGACCGTGCGGTCGAG.

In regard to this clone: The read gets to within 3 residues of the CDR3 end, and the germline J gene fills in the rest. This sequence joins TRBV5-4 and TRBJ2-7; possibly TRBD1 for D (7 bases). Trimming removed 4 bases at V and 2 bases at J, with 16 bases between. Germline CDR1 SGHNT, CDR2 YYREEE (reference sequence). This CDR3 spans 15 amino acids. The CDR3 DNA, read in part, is TGTGCCAGCAGCGATCGGGAGCAGGGGGCCTACGAG. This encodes CASSDREQGAYE. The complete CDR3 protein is CASSDREQGAYEQYF.

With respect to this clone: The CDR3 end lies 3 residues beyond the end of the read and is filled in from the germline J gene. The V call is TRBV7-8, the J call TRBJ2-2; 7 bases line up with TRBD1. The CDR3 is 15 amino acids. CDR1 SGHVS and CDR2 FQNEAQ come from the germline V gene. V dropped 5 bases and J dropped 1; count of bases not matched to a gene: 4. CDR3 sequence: CASSRGQMNTGELFF. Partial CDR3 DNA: TGTGCCAGCAGCCGGGGACAGATGAACACCGGGGAG. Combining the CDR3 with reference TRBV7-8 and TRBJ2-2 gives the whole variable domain GAGVSQSPRYKVAKRGQDVALRCDPISGHVSLFWYQQALGQGPEFLTYFQNEAQLDKSGLPSDRFFAERPEGSVSTLKIQRTQQEDSAVYLCASSRGQMNTGELFFGEGSRLTVL.

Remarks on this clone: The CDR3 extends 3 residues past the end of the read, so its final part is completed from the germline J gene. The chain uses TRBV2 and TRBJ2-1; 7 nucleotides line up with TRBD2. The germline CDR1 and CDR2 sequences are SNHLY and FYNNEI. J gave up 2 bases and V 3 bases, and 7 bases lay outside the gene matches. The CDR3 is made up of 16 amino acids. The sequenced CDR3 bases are TGTGCCAGCAGTGATTATCTGGGGGGGGCCTACAATGAG. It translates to CASSDYLGGAYNE. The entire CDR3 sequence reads CASSDYLGGAYNEQFF.

Incomplete CDR3 DNA: TGTGCCATCAGTCCGATGATGGCTAGCACCGCCGGGGAG. It translates to CAISPMMASTAGE. The entire CDR3 sequence reads CAISPMMASTAGELFF. This sequence joins TRBV10-3 and TRBJ2-2, with D tentatively TRBD2 (5 bases). Sequencing ends 3 residues short of the CDR3 end; the germline J gene provides the rest. V lost 5 bases and J lost 6, with 19 bases in between. This CDR3 spans 16 amino acids. Germline CDR1 ENHRY, CDR2 SYGVKD.

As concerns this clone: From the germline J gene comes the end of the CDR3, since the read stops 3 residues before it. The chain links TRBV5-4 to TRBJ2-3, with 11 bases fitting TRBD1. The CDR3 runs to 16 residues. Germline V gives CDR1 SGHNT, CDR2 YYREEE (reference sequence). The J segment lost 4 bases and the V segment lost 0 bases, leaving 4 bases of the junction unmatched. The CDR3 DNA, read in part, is TGTGCCAGCAGCTTGGAGGACAGGGGGCAGGCAGATACG. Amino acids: CASSLEDRGQADT. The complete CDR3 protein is CASSLEDRGQADTQYF.

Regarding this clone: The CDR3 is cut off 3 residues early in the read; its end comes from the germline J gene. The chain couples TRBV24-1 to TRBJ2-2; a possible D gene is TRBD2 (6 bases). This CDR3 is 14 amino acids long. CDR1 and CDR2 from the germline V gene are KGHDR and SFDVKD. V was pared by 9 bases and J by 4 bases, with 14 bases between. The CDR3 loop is CATSPGTFTGELFF. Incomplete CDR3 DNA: TGTGCCACCTCCCCCGGGACTTTCACCGGGGAG.

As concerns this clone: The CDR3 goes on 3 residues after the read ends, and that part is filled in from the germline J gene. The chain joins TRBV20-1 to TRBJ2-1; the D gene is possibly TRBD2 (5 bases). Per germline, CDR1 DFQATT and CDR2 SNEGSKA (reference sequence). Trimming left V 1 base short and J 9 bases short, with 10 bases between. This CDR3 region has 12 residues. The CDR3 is CSARGSVVEQFF. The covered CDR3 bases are TGCAGTGCTAGAGGTAGCGTGGTTGAG.

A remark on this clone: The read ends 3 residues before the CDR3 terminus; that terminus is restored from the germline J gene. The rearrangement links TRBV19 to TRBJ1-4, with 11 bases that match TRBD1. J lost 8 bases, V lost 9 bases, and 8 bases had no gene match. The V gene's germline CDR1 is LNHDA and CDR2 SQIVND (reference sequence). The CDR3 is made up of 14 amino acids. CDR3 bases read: TGTGCCAGCGAGGGACAGGGGGAGGTCGAAAAA. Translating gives CASEGQGEVEK. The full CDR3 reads CASEGQGEVEKLFF.

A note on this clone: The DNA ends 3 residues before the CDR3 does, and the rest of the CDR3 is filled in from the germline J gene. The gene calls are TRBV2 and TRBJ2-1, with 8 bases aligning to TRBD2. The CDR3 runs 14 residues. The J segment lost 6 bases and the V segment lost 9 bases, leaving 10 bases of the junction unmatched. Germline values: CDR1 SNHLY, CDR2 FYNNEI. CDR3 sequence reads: CASNPGGPINEQFF. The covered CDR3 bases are TGTGCCAGTAACCCGGGGGGGCCGATCAATGAG.

The chain's CDR3 is CASSSRADTQYF. The sequenced CDR3 bases are TGTGCCAGCAGCTCTAGAGCAGATACG. This rearrangement joins TRBV7-6 to TRBJ2-3; D is unresolved. The read ends 3 residues shy of where the CDR3 ends; the end is completed using the germline J gene. Between the trimmed V and J ends, which lost 4 bases and 4 bases, there was a span of 6 bases. Germline loops: CDR1 SGHVS, CDR2 FNYEAQ. The CDR3 is 12 residues long.

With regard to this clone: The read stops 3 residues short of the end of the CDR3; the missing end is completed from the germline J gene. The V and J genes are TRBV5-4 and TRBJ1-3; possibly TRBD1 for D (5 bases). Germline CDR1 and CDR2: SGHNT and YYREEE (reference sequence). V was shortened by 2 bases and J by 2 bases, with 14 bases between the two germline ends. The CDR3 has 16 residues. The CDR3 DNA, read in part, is TGTGCCAGCAGCTTCCAGGGAGTCCGTCCTGGAAACACC. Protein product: CASSFQGVRPGNT. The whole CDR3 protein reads CASSFQGVRPGNTIYF.

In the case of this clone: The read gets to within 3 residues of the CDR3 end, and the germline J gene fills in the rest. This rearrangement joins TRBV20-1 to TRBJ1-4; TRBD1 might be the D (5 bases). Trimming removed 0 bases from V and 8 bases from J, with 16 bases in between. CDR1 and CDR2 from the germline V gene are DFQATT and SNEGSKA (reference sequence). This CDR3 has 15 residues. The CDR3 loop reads CSAREELTDLEKLFF. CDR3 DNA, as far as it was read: TGCAGTGCTAGAGAAGAGTTGACAGATCTAGAAAAA.

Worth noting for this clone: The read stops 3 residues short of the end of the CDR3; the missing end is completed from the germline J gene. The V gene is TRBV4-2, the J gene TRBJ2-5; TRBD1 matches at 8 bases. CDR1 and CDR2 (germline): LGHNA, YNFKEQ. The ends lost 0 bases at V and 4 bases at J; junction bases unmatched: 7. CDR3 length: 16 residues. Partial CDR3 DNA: TGTGCCAGCAGCCAAGAACTGGGCCAGGGGGCAGAGACC. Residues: CASSQELGQGAET. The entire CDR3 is CASSQELGQGAETQYF.

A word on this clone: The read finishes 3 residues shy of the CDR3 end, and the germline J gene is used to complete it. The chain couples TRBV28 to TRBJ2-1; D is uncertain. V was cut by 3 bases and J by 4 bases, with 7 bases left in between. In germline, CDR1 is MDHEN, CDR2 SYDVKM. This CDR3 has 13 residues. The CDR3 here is CASSLEGYNEQFF. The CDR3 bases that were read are TGTGCCAGCAGTTTGGAAGGGTACAATGAG.

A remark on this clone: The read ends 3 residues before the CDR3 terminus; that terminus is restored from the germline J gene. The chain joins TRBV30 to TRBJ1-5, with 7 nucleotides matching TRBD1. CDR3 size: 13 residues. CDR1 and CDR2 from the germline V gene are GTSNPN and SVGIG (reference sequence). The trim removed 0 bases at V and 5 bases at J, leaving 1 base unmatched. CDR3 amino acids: CAWSVRGDQPQHF. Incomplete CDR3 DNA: TGTGCCTGGAGTGTCAGGGGGGATCAGCCC. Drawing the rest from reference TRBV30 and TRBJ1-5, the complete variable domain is SQTIHQWPATLVQPVGSPLSLECTVEGTSNPNLYWYRQAAGRGLQLLFYSVGIGQISSEVPQNLSASRPQDRQFILSSKKLLLSDSGFYLCAWSVRGDQPQHFGDGTRLSIL.

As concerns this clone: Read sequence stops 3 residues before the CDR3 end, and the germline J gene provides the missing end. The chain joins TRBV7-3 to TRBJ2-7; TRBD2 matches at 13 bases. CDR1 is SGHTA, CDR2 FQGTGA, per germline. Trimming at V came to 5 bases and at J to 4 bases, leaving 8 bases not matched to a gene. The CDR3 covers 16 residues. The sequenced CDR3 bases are TGTGCCAGCAGCCCATTCGGGACTAGCGGGGTGTACGAG. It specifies CASSPFGTSGVYE. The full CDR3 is CASSPFGTSGVYEQYF. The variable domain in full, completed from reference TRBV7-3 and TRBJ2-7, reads GAGVSQTPSNKVTEKGKYVELRCDPISGHTALYWYRQSLGQGPEFLIYFQGTGAADDSGLPNDRFFAVRPEGSVSTLKIQRTERGDSAVYLCASSPFGTSGVYEQYFGPGTRLTVT.

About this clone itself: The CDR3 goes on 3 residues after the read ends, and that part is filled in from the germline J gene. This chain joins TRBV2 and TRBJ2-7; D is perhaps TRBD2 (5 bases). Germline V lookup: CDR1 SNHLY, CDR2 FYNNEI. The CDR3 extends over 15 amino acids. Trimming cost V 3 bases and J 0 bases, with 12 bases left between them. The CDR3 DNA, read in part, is TGTGCCAGCAGTGAGTTCGGGGTCAGCTCCTACGAG. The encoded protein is CASSEFGVSSYE. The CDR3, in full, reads CASSEFGVSSYEQYF. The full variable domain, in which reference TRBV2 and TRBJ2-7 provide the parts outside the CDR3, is EPEVTQTPSHQVTQMGQEVILRCVPISNHLYFYWYRQILGQKVEFLVSFYNNEISEKSEIFDDQFSVERPDGSNFTLKIRSTKLEDSAMYFCASSEFGVSSYEQYFGPGTRLTVT.

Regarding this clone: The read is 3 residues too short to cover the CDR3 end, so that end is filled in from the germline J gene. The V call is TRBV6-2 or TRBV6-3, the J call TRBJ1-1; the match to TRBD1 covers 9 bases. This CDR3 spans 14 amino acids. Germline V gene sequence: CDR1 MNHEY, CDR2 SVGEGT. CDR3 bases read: TGTGCCAGCAGTTACCAATGGGGACAGGGTCGG. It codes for CASSYQWGQGR. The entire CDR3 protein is CASSYQWGQGRAFF.

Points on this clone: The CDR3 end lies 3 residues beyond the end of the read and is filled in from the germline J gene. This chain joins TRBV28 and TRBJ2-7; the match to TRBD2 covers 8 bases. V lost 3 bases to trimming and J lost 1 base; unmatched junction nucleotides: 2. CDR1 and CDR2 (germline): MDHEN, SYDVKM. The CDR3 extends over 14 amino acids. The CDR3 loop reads CASSFGGGSYEQYF. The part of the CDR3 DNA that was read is TGTGCCAGCAGTTTCGGCGGGGGGTCCTACGAG.

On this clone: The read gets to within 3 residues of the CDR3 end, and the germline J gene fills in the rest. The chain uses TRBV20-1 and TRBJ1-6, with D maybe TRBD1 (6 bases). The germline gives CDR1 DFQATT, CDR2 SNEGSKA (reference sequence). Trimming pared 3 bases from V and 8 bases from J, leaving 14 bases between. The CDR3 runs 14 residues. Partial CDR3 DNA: TGCAGTGCTAGCGGACAGTCGTCGGATTCACCC. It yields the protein CSASGQSSDSP. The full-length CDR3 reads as CSASGQSSDSPLHF.